Listed below are T cell receptor beta chains from one sample, sequenced in a study of identical twins. TCRdb recomputed calls from the 5' RACE reads with MiXCR, one row per CDR3 protein. The repertoire holds some 320,000 distinct CDR3 sequences, approximately 13% seen once, with 7.2% in the top ten. These same records also appear under a second study, on yellow fever vaccine responses in identical twins.

Sequencing was carried out using CD8+ T cells sorted from blood. Receptor source: a young woman in good health. The CDR3 runs from the conserved cysteine through the conserved F or W. D genes are given only for firm matches. Expanded clones get a size class; other rows say once, few or many, or leave the size out.

>TRBJ2-1|TRBV7-3|.|TRBD2
CASSFSGIGDNEQFF
TGTGCCAGCAGCTTCAGCGGGATAGGGGACAATGAGCAGTTCTTC
>TRBJ2-7|TRBV28|.|.
CTSTPLLPASVSYEQYF
TGTACCAGCACCCCGCTCCTCCCCGCTAGCGTATCCTACGAGCAGTACTTC
>TRBJ1-4|TRBV25-1|few|.
CATPGPSNEKLFF
TGTGCCACACCAGGGCCGTCTAATGAAAAACTGTTTTTT
>TRBJ2-1|TRBV28|.|TRBD2
CASRPRLAGGPNEQFF
TGTGCCAGCAGGCCACGTCTAGCGGGGGGGCCAAATGAGCAGTTCTTC
>TRBJ2-5|TRBV5-6|few|.
CASSPPRDGETQYF
TGTGCCAGCAGTCCCCCCCGGGATGGAGAGACCCAGTACTTC
>TRBJ2-7|TRBV27|.|.
CASSPTTAPGYEQYF
TGTGCCAGCAGTCCAACCACAGCTCCCGGTTACGAGCAGTACTTC
>TRBJ2-7|TRBV5-1|few|TRBD2
CASSLGPGTSGRPLYEQYF
TGCGCCAGCAGCTTGGGCCCCGGGACTAGCGGGAGGCCTCTTTACGAGCAGTACTTC
>TRBJ2-7|TRBV13|.|.
CASSSIRESRYEQYF
TGTGCCAGCAGCTCGATTCGGGAGTCGCGGTACGAGCAGTACTTC
>TRBJ1-1|TRBV28|.|TRBD1
CASSSTGQGVTNTEAFF
TGTGCCAGCAGTTCTACCGGACAGGGGGTTACGAACACTGAAGCTTTCTTT
>TRBJ2-2|TRBV15|many|TRBD1
CATSREESRTGNTGELFF
TGTGCCACCAGCAGAGAAGAATCCCGGACAGGGAACACCGGGGAGCTGTTTTTT
>TRBJ2-7|TRBV6-1|.|.
CASSEEVSYPYEQYF
TGTGCCAGCAGTGAAGAAGTCTCCTACCCCTACGAGCAGTACTTC
>TRBJ1-4|TRBV13|.|TRBD1
CASSLGTGGKLFF
TGTGCCAGCAGCTTGGGGACAGGTGGAAAACTGTTTTTT
>TRBJ2-1|TRBV3-1|many|TRBD2
CASSQVVSGGGEQFF
TGTGCCAGCAGCCAAGTGGTGTCGGGAGGGGGTGAGCAGTTCTTC
>TRBJ2-1|TRBV29-1|many|.
CSGGREYNEQFF
TGCAGCGGGGGCCGGGAGTACAATGAGCAGTTCTTC
>TRBJ2-5|TRBV12-3/TRBV12-4|.|.
CASSLGDETQYF
TGTGCCAGCAGTTTAGGGGATGAGACCCAGTACTTC
>TRBJ2-2|TRBV15|many|TRBD2
CATSREGSGGGTGELFF
TGTGCCACCAGCAGAGAGGGGAGCGGGGGAGGCACCGGGGAGCTGTTTTTT
>TRBJ1-4|TRBV3-1|few|.
CASSQGLGTITTNEKLFF
TGTGCCAGCAGCCAAGGGTTGGGGACTATTACAACTAATGAAAAACTGTTTTTT
>TRBJ2-7|TRBV6-2/TRBV6-3|few|TRBD2
CASRQTRGSYEQYF
TGTGCCAGCAGGCAGACCCGCGGGAGCTACGAGCAGTACTTC
>TRBJ2-5|TRBV21-1|once|.
CASSKLGEETQYF
TGTGCCAGCAGCAAACTAGGGGAGGAGACCCAGTACTTC
>TRBJ1-2|TRBV5-1|many|.
CASSPGSGYGYTF
TGCGCCAGCAGCCCGGGGTCTGGCTATGGCTACACCTTC
>TRBJ1-1|TRBV12-5|few|.
CASGAGNTEAFF
TGTGCTAGTGGGGCGGGGAACACTGAAGCTTTCTTT
>TRBJ2-5|TRBV11-1|.|TRBD1
CASSITGGETQYF
TGTGCCAGCAGCATTACAGGGGGAGAGACCCAGTACTTC
>TRBJ2-1|TRBV28|many|TRBD2
CASTLAGENREQFF
TGTGCCAGCACCCTAGCGGGAGAAAACCGTGAGCAGTTCTTC
>TRBJ2-1|TRBV11-2|.|TRBD1
CASSLVRAGQGPTGVSYNEQFF
TGTGCCAGCAGCTTAGTTCGGGCGGGACAGGGCCCCACGGGGGTTTCTTACAATGAGCAGTTCTTC
>TRBJ2-1|TRBV9|.|.
CASSLGLTNEQFF
TGTGCCAGCAGCCTTGGACTGACCAATGAGCAGTTCTTC
>TRBJ2-6|TRBV6-1|.|.
CASSPQNSGANVLTF
TGTGCCAGCAGTCCTCAGAACTCTGGGGCCAACGTCCTGACTTTC
>TRBJ2-1|TRBV9|.|.
CASSLGGEGQFNEQFF
TGTGCCAGCAGCCTAGGGGGGGAGGGCCAGTTTAATGAGCAGTTCTTC